This T cell receptor (beta chain) originates from a study of T cells after yellow fever vaccination (dated by TCRdb to between 2019 and 2020). About the investigation overall: The SMART-Seq v4 Ultra Low Input RNA kit was used to prepare libraries from fractions with low cell numbers. The cohort comprised two healthy male donors, one aged 18 to 29 and one aged 30 to 40 years. Bulk TCR alpha and beta repertoires were sequenced longitudinally to track T-cell clones before and after primary and booster YFV17D yellow fever vaccination. Blood was collected at multiple timepoints before and after primary and secondary immunization, and bulk PBMC replicates and cell subsets were isolated. Study-wide conclusions, independent of this receptor: Because only a couple of donors were included in the study, the extent to which the findings can be generalized is limited. A small share of clonotypes occurred in both CD4 and CD8 compartments, likely arising from convergent recombination. After the booster, most of the clones that had expanded following primary vaccination were detected again (roughly 97% of CD4 and around 90% of CD8), which suggests that memory was broadly maintained. The secondary T-cell response was weaker than the primary response but faster, peaking on day 5 instead of day 15. FACS-sorted repertoires could contain abundant contaminating clonotypes from the bulk population, so computational filtering was required.

V was cut back by 11 bases and J by 8 bases, leaving a gap of 15 bases between them. Taken from cysteine to phenylalanine, the CDR3 has 11 residues. The read is trimmed to its CDR3 DNA, 33 bases read in frame from base 1. Notes on this clonotype: This clone's antigen is unknown. Base qualities are not provided; no much larger clone lies one nucleotide away.

TCR cDNA was made using 5'RACE template switching, a step that added a universal primer site and unique molecular identifiers. Priming of cDNA synthesis was performed from both the TCR alpha and TCR beta constant segments. Library amplification involved two PCR steps, and the second step added sample barcodes and sequencing adapters. Sequencing of libraries was done on Illumina HiSeq 2500 (2x100 bp) or NovaSeq (2x150 bp). The published analysis was carried out like this. Demultiplexing of reads and collapsing into UMI consensus sequences were performed with MIGEC, and V(D)J alignment was carried out with MiXCR. Vaccine-responding clonotypes were identified with edgeR using replicate PBMC samples, with FDR below 0.01 and a log2 fold change above 5 up to day 15 being required. Each bulk clonotype received a CD4 or CD8 identity based on whether the sequenced CD4 or CD8 repertoire contained that clonotype at higher abundance. In TCRdb, the public reads were trimmed at Q25 with fastp and aligned with MiXCR, with productive beta chains retained. Rows are unified per CDR3 protein, each entry keeping the most common DNA and genes. These V and J calls are TCRdb output, not the study's own analysis. A total of some 560,000 distinct CDR3 sequences appear in this sample, about a sixth of them only once. Roughly 17% of the sample lies in the top ten.

The sample's treatment or condition label is to be understood as: live attenuated yellow fever vaccine strain. Two biological replicates of bulk PBMCs were collected at each blood-draw timepoint. A standard Ficoll-Paque protocol was used to isolate PBMCs from peripheral blood. RNA was extracted with TriZol from bulk PBMCs, CD4 and CD8 fractions, and dextramer-positive and dextramer-negative fractions. This specimen was PBMCs, taken more than 4 days after the first yellow fever vaccination. This chain joins TRBV12-3 or TRBV12-4 to TRBJ1-2; the D gene cannot be resolved reliably. This TCR was recovered from a man between 18 and 35 years old who received the YFV17D yellow fever vaccine. Read as DNA, the sequence is TGTGCCTCTCTCGCGGGCCGGGGCTACACCTTC. Translated, this is CASLAGRGYTF.